These 14 T cell receptor beta chains came from one sample sequenced in a study of regulatory T cells in long-lasting Graves disease. Arm-PCR of CDR3 regions and iRepertoire HTBI primers were used to build TCR beta libraries. Each CDR3 protein is one row after TCRdb ran MiXCR on the multiplex PCR reads. This table has 560,000 or so distinct CDR3 sequences, around 15% appearing once. The time point here: newly diagnosed GD, antithyroid drugs for less than 3 months. The authors made the TCR library using RNA they extracted from PBMCs. In addition, the sample was reused for a study of T cells in Graves' hyperthyroidism and ophthalmopathy.

This specimen was peripheral blood mononuclear cells (PBMCs), taken at new diagnosis, from a patient treated with antithyroid drugs. All receptors derive from a man aged 18 to 30 with Graves disease.

This clonotype has a count of ten or more. The chain employs TRBV6-2 or TRBV6-3 and TRBJ2-7; 7 bases line up with TRBD1. The CDR3 is made up of 15 amino acids. CDR1 MNHEY and CDR2 SVGEGT come from the germline V gene. V dropped 8 bases and J dropped 5; count of bases not matched to a gene: 15. The CDR3 region has the DNA TGTGCCAGCGATGACCCCGGGACAGAACGCCACGAGCAGTACTTC. Translated: CASDDPGTERHEQYF.

This clonotype was counted at least ten times. The chain couples TRBV20-1 to TRBJ2-3, with 14 bases lining up with TRBD2. Germline V CDR1 and CDR2: DFQATT, SNEGSKA (reference sequence). The CDR3 runs 14 residues. J lost 4 bases, V lost 5 bases, and 2 bases had no gene match. CDR3 in amino acids: CSAGTSGSADTQYF. For the CDR3, the DNA is TGCAGTGCTGGGACTAGCGGGAGTGCAGATACGCAGTATTTT.

This rearrangement joins TRBV12-3 or TRBV12-4 to TRBJ1-1, with D tentatively TRBD1 (5 bases). The CDR3 totals 19 residues. Deletions cut 4 bases from V and 0 bases from J, with 24 bases between. CDR3 protein: CASSYAARGVGSVNTEAFF. Written as DNA, the CDR3 is TGTGCCAGCAGTTACGCGGCTAGGGGCGTGGGGTCGGTGAACACTGAAGCTTTCTTT.

This clonotype was observed many times. The V and J genes are TRBV20-1 and TRBJ2-1, with 7 bases fitting TRBD2. CDR1 is DFQATT and CDR2 is SNEGSKA in the germline V gene (reference sequence). The V gene end was trimmed by 0 bases and the J gene end by 3 bases; junction bases not matched to a gene: 8. The CDR3 length is 16 residues. The DNA of the CDR3 is TGCAGTGCTAGAGATAGGTTGGGGGGGGTCTACAATGAGCAGTTCTTC. It codes for CSARDRLGGVYNEQFF.

The rearrangement joins TRBV12-3 or TRBV12-4 to TRBJ2-1, with TRBD2 identical over 8 bases. J lost 8 bases, V lost 3 bases, and 15 bases had no gene match. The CDR3 consists of 17 residues. The CDR3 DNA follows: TGTGCCAGCAGTTTTGAGGCTTCGGGAGGGCCCTCGGATGAGCAGTTCTTC. Translating it yields CASSFEASGGPSDEQFF.

This chain connects TRBV27 to TRBJ2-7; 12 bases are shared with TRBD2. There are 14 residues in the CDR3. The germline CDR1 and CDR2 sequences are MNHEY and SMNVEV (reference sequence). V trimming: 5 bases; J trimming: 3 bases; junction bases outside the gene matches: 2. CDR3 sequence (DNA): TGTGCCAGCAGTGGACTAGCGGGACTCTACGAGCAGTACTTC. As protein: CASSGLAGLYEQYF.

This clonotype was seen more than once but under ten times. The chain combines TRBV9 with TRBJ2-5, with D maybe TRBD2 (5 bases). Trimming removed 0 bases from V and 5 bases from J, with 8 bases in between. Germline V gene lookup returns CDR1 SGDLS and CDR2 YYNGEE. This CDR3 has 13 residues. The CDR3 DNA is TGTGCCAGCAGCGTAGAGTCGGGGGAGACCCAGTACTTC. Residues: CASSVESGETQYF. The full variable domain, its missing parts supplied by reference TRBV9 and TRBJ2-5, is DSGVTQTPKHLITATGQRVTLRCSPRSGDLSVYWYQQSLDQGLQFLIQYYNGEERAKGNILERFSAQQFPDLHSELNLSSLELGDSALYFCASSVESGETQYFGPGTRLLVL.

The sample holds a few counts of this clonotype. The rearrangement uses TRBV5-1 and TRBJ2-3; D is ambiguous. The V end lost 0 bases, the J end lost 2 bases, and 13 bases lay between the germline ends. The CDR3 is made up of 16 amino acids. Germline loops: CDR1 SGHRS, CDR2 YFSETQ. The DNA for the CDR3 is TGCGCCAGCAGCTTGGCCGCTGGCGGAGACACAGATACGCAGTATTTT. Translated: CASSLAAGGDTDTQYF. Full variable domain (outside the CDR3, taken from reference TRBV5-1 and TRBJ2-3): KAGVTQTPRYLIKTRGQQVTLSCSPISGHRSVSWYQQTPGQGLQFLFEYFSETQRNKGNFPGRFSGRQFSNSRSEMNVSTLELGDSALYLCASSLAAGGDTDTQYFGPGTRLTVL.

The rearrangement links TRBV6-5 to TRBJ1-3; no firm D call. The length of the CDR3 is 14 residues. The ends were cut back, 0 bases at V and 3 bases at J, with 6 bases in the middle. Per the germline V gene, CDR1 is MNHEY and CDR2 is SVGAGI. CDR3 residues: CASSYSEGGNTIYF. In DNA, the CDR3 is TGTGCCAGCAGTTACTCTGAGGGTGGAAACACCATATATTTT.

This clonotype was counted many times. The V and J genes are TRBV30 and TRBJ2-5; D unresolved. This CDR3 has 11 residues. Trimming left V 3 bases short and J 2 bases short, with 4 bases between. Germline loops: CDR1 GTSNPN, CDR2 SVGIG (reference sequence). This chain's CDR3 is CAWSGQETQYF. CDR3 coding DNA: TGTGCCTGGAGCGGGCAAGAGACCCAGTACTTC.

This clonotype was seen many times. J is TRBJ2-3 and V is TRBV5-1; D unresolved. CDR1 SGHRS and CDR2 YFSETQ come from the germline V gene. V shed 4 bases and J shed 6 bases, with 9 bases lying between them. CDR3 size: 12 residues. Here the CDR3 reads CASSLNLDTQYF. In nucleotides, the CDR3 is TGCGCCAGCAGCCTTAACTTGGATACGCAGTATTTT.

This clonotype has a count of ten or more. The V gene is TRBV28, the J gene TRBJ1-2; no reliable D call. The CDR3 totals 14 residues. The germline V and J ends were trimmed by 5 bases and 1 base, with 11 bases remaining between them. Germline V gives CDR1 MDHEN, CDR2 SYDVKM. The CDR3 bases are TGTGCCAGCAGTCCCCCCCGCCGTAACTATGGCTACACCTTC. Encoded protein: CASSPPRRNYGYTF.

This clonotype was seen once. A much larger clone is a single base away; this may be a read error. The chain combines TRBV27 with TRBJ1-1, with 7 bases that match TRBD1. The CDR3 is 15 residues long. Germline V gives CDR1 MNHEY, CDR2 SMNVEV (reference sequence). The chain's CDR3 is CASSLGTALNIEAFF. CDR3 DNA: TGTGCCAGCAGCCTCGGGACAGCTTTGAACATTGAAGCTTTCTTT.

This chain joins TRBV6-5 and TRBJ2-1, with a weak D call TRBD1 (6 bases). The CDR3 has 16 residues. Trimming left V 2 bases short and J 2 bases short, with 13 bases between. Germline CDR1 reads MNHEY; CDR2 reads SVGAGI. The CDR3 loop is CASSYEPGQAYNEQFF. The CDR3 DNA is TGTGCCAGCAGTTACGAACCGGGACAAGCCTACAATGAGCAGTTCTTC.